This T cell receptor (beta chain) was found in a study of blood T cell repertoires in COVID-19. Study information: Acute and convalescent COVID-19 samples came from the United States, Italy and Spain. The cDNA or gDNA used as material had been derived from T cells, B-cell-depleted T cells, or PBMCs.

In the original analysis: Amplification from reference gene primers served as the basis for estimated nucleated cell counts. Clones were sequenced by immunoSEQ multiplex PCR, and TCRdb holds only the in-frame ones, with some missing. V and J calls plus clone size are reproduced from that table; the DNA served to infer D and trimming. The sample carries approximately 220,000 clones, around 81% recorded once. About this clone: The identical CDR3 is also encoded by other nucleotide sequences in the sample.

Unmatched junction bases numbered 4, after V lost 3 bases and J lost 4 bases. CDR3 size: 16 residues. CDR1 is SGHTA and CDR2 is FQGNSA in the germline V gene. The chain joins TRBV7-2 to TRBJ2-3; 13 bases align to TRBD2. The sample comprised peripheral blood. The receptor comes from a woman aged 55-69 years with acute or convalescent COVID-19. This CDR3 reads CASSFRGLAGADTQYF. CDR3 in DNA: TGTGCCAGCAGCTTCCGTGGACTAGCGGGGGCAGATACGCAGTATTTT.